The following is a TCR beta chain sequence with its context. The target antigen is unknown. The CDR3 loop spans 13 amino acids. Trimming removed 6 bases from V and 3 bases from J; junction bases left unmatched: 2. Germline V gene data show CDR1 as MNHNY and CDR2 as SVGAGI (reference sequence). Genomic DNA came from blood conventional CD4+ T cells gated CD25-low CD127-high. This sample stems from a study of regulatory and conventional T cells in RAG deficiency. Repertoires were generated with immunoSEQ multiplex PCR, while TCRdb's copy carries only in-frame clones and drops some. The sample holds around 29,000 clones, 90% to 97% seen once. Notes on the study in general: Control T-cell subsets had markedly higher Shannon entropy and lower Simpson indices than RAG-deficient patients. Omenn syndrome and CID/AS patients had roughly 100-fold fewer unique Treg TCR beta sequences, versus approximately 10-fold elsewhere. Omenn CD25-high CD127-low cells may be activated cells, not true Tregs. Shorter CDR3s in all patient subsets; >75% Treg-Tconv overlap in Omenn.

The sample was also linked to a second study, of regulatory T cells. This second report adds: The primer mix had 52 TRBV and 13 TRBJ primers.

The chain joins TRBV6-6 to TRBJ1-1, with 9 bases fitting TRBD1. Sequenced input: CD25- CD4+ T cells sorted from blood. The receptor's source is a human donor in good health. CDR3 nucleotide sequence: TGTGCCAGCAGATGGGACAGGGACACTGAAGCTTTCTTT. It encodes CASRWDRDTEAFF.